The 11 T cell receptor beta chains below were found in one sample sequenced in a study of T-cell memory formation after mild COVID-19 (dated by TCRdb to 2020 to 2023). Preparation of the library involved 5' RACE. Sequencing took place on an Illumina NovaSeq 6000. Using fastp trimming at Q25 and MiXCR clonotype assembly, TCRdb reanalyzed the public sequencing data and kept in-frame beta chains. CDR3 protein duplicates are merged, each entry listing the most common genes and DNA. The sample yields about 110,000 distinct CDR3 sequences; approximately 15% were counted once. The top ten clones comprise 30% to 45% of the sample. The specimen was PBMCs or a T cell subset sorted from them (not recorded which). The receptors stem from a man aged 18 to 35 who had mild COVID-19 (a few samples of this study predate the infection). The sample titles of this study are shuffled in the database, so cell type and time point are left out; the donor was told from shared clones.

The CDR3 DNA is TGTGCCAGCAGTTTATGGGGCCCCAATCAGCCCCAGCATTTT. Its translation is CASSLWGPNQPQHF. The chain uses TRBV12-3 or TRBV12-4 and TRBJ1-5; possible D gene TRBD1, 5 bases. Trimming stripped 2 bases from V and 3 bases from J, with 8 bases between. This CDR3 comprises 14 residues.

This clonotype occurred a few times. The rearrangement joins TRBV20-1 to TRBJ2-3, with 14 bases fitting TRBD2. The V and J ends lost 0 bases and 2 bases, in that order; junction bases with no gene match: 7. This CDR3 contains 18 residues. Germline V gene lookup returns CDR1 DFQATT and CDR2 SNEGSKA (reference sequence). CDR3 loop: CSARDSGLAGGPTDTQYF. The CDR3 bases are TGCAGTGCTAGAGATTCAGGACTAGCGGGGGGACCCACAGATACGCAGTATTTT.

The rearrangement links TRBV5-1 to TRBJ2-3, with TRBD1 identical over 9 bases. The CDR3 covers 18 residues. Trimming took 3 bases from V and 5 from J; bases not matched to a gene: 16. CDR1 is SGHRS, CDR2 YFSETQ, per germline. DNA for the CDR3: TGCGCCAGCAGCTGGGCCGGGACAGGGAGGCGCCGGGGAGATACGCAGTATTTT. This translates into CASSWAGTGRRRGDTQYF.

This clonotype was seen many times. V and J are TRBV20-1 and TRBJ2-1, with D perhaps TRBD2 (5 bases). This CDR3 spans 13 amino acids. Between the trimmed V and J ends, which lost 6 bases and 0 bases, there was a span of 9 bases. Germline V gene sequence: CDR1 DFQATT, CDR2 SNEGSKA (reference sequence). The CDR3 coding sequence is TGCAGTGCCACGGGATACTCCTACAATGAGCAGTTCTTC. Its translation: CSATGYSYNEQFF.

The CDR3: CASSGGLAGVNEQFF. The CDR3 DNA sequence: TGTGCCAGCAGCGGAGGACTAGCGGGGGTCAATGAGCAGTTCTTC. The chain has TRBV2 and TRBJ2-1, with 13 bases identical to TRBD2. The ends lost 6 bases at V and 6 bases at J; junction bases unmatched: 5. This CDR3 has 15 amino acids. Germline V CDR1 and CDR2: SNHLY, FYNNEI.

Only a few counts were recorded for this clonotype. The chain links TRBV3-1 to TRBJ2-7; 8 bases map to TRBD1. The CDR3 loop spans 16 amino acids. V was clipped by 0 bases and J by 1 base; unmatched bases: 5. The V gene's germline CDR1 is LGHDT and CDR2 YNNKEL (reference sequence). The CDR3 DNA follows: TGTGCCAGCAGCCAAGATAAGACAGGGGAATCCTACGAGCAGTACTTC. Its protein product is CASSQDKTGESYEQYF.

The sample holds many counts of this clonotype. The rearrangement uses TRBV7-6 and TRBJ2-3; D possibly corresponds to TRBD1 (6 bases). The CDR3 extends over 15 amino acids. Germline V gene data show CDR1 as SGHVS and CDR2 as FNYEAQ. Deletions cut 5 bases from V and 2 bases from J, with 14 bases between. CDR3 loop: CASSPVGGSTDTQYF. For the CDR3, the DNA is TGTGCCAGCAGCCCCGTAGGGGGATCCACAGATACGCAGTATTTT.

The chain links TRBV12-3 or TRBV12-4 to TRBJ2-5, with TRBD2 matching 13 bases. The CDR3 consists of 18 residues. V lost 1 base to trimming and J lost 7 bases; unmatched junction nucleotides: 12. The CDR3 DNA sequence: TGTGCCAGCAGTTTAGGACTAGCGGGGGGCCCCGGTTTCGGGACCCAGTACTTC. It encodes CASSLGLAGGPGFGTQYF.

The genes are TRBV6-5 and TRBJ2-7; 7 bases map to TRBD2. Germline CDR1 is MNHEY and CDR2 is SVGAGI. The trim removed 0 bases at V and 0 bases at J, leaving 2 bases unmatched. The CDR3 covers 15 residues. CDR3 region: CASSYSGGSSYEQYF. The CDR3 DNA follows: TGTGCCAGCAGTTACTCCGGGGGGAGCTCCTACGAGCAGTACTTC.

This chain uses TRBV11-2 with TRBJ1-1, with 9 nucleotides matching TRBD1. V dropped 3 bases and J dropped 8; count of bases not matched to a gene: 13. The CDR3 length is 16 residues. CDR1 and CDR2 (germline): SGHAT, FQNNGV. CDR3 bases: TGTGCCAGCAGCTTCCGGGACAGGGTATTTGTTAGGGAAGCTTTCTTT. Translated, it gives CASSFRDRVFVREAFF. The entire variable domain, with the rest obtained from reference TRBV11-2 and TRBJ1-1, is as follows: EAGVAQSPRYKIIEKRQSVAFWCNPISGHATLYWYQQILGQGPKLLIQFQNNGVVDDSQLPKDRFSAERLKGVDSTLKIQPAKLEDSAVYLCASSFRDRVFVREAFFGQGTRLTVV.

The chain has TRBV6-6 and TRBJ2-1; 7 bases map to TRBD2. After removal of 6 bases from V and 9 bases from J, the junction contained 20 bases not matched to a gene. The germline V gene encodes CDR1 MNHNY and CDR2 SVGAGI (reference sequence). The CDR3 consists of 17 residues. This CDR3 is CASRPLAGLGEEGEQFF. The CDR3 region has the DNA TGTGCCAGCAGGCCCCTCGCCGGACTAGGGGAGGAAGGTGAGCAGTTCTTC.